This TCR beta chain was sequenced for a study of blood T cell repertoires in COVID-19. Original data processing: Amplification from reference gene primers served as the basis for estimated nucleated cell counts. Sequenced by immunoSEQ multiplex PCR; TCRdb stores in-frame clones only, minus some. V and J calls and clone size are as listed in that table; D and trimming were resolved from the DNA. The sample has roughly 100,000 clones; about 72% are singletons. Germline CDR1 reads SGHAT; CDR2 reads FQNNGV. J gave up 8 bases and V 2 bases, and 6 bases lay outside the gene matches. The CDR3 spans 15 residues.

What was sequenced was peripheral blood. This chain connects TRBV11-2 to TRBJ1-6; TRBD1 matches at 7 bases. The receptor was isolated from a man in his 60s with active or convalescent COVID-19. CDR3 DNA sequence: TGTGCCAGCAGCTTAAGGGGGCGGGTCGATTCACCCCTCCACTTT. Amino acid sequence: CASSLRGRVDSPLHF.